Reported below is one TCR beta chain. No antigen is known for it. V lost 4 bases, J lost 4 bases, and 3 bases stayed unmatched. The length of the CDR3 is 13 residues. Germline values: CDR1 SGDLS, CDR2 YYNGEE. This sample stems from a study of shared clonotypes between healthy human individuals. Study-level background: The people who gave samples were a couple of women and a few men aged 18 to 49. Study results and caveats: Sampling involved blood alone; tissue repertoires likely differ. Larger richness was generally estimated for naive than memory subsets.

Clones were read by immunoSEQ multiplex PCR, and TCRdb kept only the in-frame ones, dropping some. This table holds 2 million to 2.5 million clones, around 95% found once. The chain uses TRBV9 and TRBJ2-7, with 9 bases that match TRBD1. The sample comprised naive CD4+ T cells sorted from blood. Sample subset: CD45RA+ positively selected. The clonotype comes from a man younger than 35 in good health. In nucleotides, the CDR3 is TGTGCCAGCAGCAGGACAGGGGAATACGAGCAGTACTTC. It is translated as CASSRTGEYEQYF.